A single sample is the source of the 11 T cell receptor beta chains below, sequenced in a study of cytomegalovirus exposure and HLA in healthy donors. The repertoire was sequenced with immunoSEQ multiplex PCR; TCRdb's copy has only in-frame clones and lacks some. The sample contains around 160,000 clones, about 90% of which appear only once. The sequencing sample was made of PBMCs. The receptors were sampled from a woman in her late teens or twenties in good health and CMV-seropositive.

V and J are TRBV15 and TRBJ2-1; D uncertain. The germline V gene encodes CDR1 LNHNV and CDR2 YYDKDF (reference sequence). The CDR3 covers 14 residues. The ends were cut back, 6 bases at V and 4 bases at J, with 13 bases in the middle. CDR3 sequence (DNA): TGTGCCACCAGAGTGAACAATTCTTACAATGAGCAGTTCTTC. Its translation is CATRVNNSYNEQFF.

V is TRBV18 and J is TRBJ2-6; TRBD1 aligns across 9 bases. V gave up 5 bases and J gave up 2 bases; unmatched junction bases: 7. Per germline, CDR1 KGHSH and CDR2 LQKENI. The CDR3 extends over 17 amino acids. Written as DNA, the CDR3 is TGTGCCAGCTCAACGGGGACAGGGAGAGCTGGGGCCAACGTCCTGACTTTC. Its translation: CASSTGTGRAGANVLTF.

DNA of the CDR3: TGTGCCAGCAGTGACCCTAGCGGGGCCAACACTGGGGCCAACGTCCTGACTTTC. Protein product: CASSDPSGANTGANVLTF. The chain links TRBV25-1 to TRBJ2-6, with 9 nucleotides matching TRBD2. Germline trimming cut 3 bases from V and 2 bases from J; bases unmatched to any gene: 8. The CDR3 loop spans 18 amino acids. CDR1 is MGHDK and CDR2 is SYGVNS in the germline V gene. The full variable domain, completed using reference TRBV25-1 and TRBJ2-6, is EADIYQTPRYLVIGTGKKITLECSQTMGHDKMYWYQQDPGMELHLIHYSYGVNSTEKGDLSSESTVSRIRTEHFPLTLESARPSHTSQYLCASSDPSGANTGANVLTFGAGSRLTVL.

This clone was seen a few times. The V call is TRBV7-2, the J call TRBJ2-7; 7 nucleotides agree with TRBD2. The trim removed 2 bases at V and 7 bases at J, leaving 8 bases unmatched. The length of the CDR3 is 14 residues. The germline gives CDR1 SGHTA, CDR2 FQGNSA. Written as DNA, the CDR3 is TGTGCCAGCAGCTTACAGGGCGGGAGTCGGGAGCAGTACTTC. Encoded protein: CASSLQGGSREQYF.

V is TRBV10-3 and J is TRBJ1-4; D may be TRBD1 (5 bases). The germline V and J ends were trimmed by 8 bases and 0 bases, with 7 bases remaining between them. Germline CDR1 and CDR2: ENHRY and SYGVKD. The CDR3 covers 13 residues. CDR3 region: CAIQGATNEKLFF. CDR3 DNA sequence: TGTGCCATCCAGGGTGCAACTAATGAAAAACTGTTTTTT.

The rearrangement links TRBV2 to TRBJ1-1; D may be TRBD1 (5 bases). The V gene's germline CDR1 is SNHLY and CDR2 FYNNEI. The CDR3 has 14 amino acids. The V end was cut by 4 bases, the J end by 2 bases, with 11 bases between. Here the CDR3 reads CASSVIGANTEAFF. In DNA, the CDR3 is TGTGCCAGCAGTGTGATTGGGGCTAACACTGAAGCTTTCTTT.

V gene TRBV4-3 combines with J gene TRBJ2-1, with TRBD1 identical over 10 bases. The CDR3 contains 15 residues. Germline V gene data show CDR1 as LGHNA and CDR2 as YSLEER. J gave up 9 bases and V 0 bases, and 5 bases lay outside the gene matches. The chain's CDR3 is CASSQDQGQGSEQFF. The CDR3 nucleotides are TGCGCCAGCAGCCAAGATCAGGGACAGGGGAGTGAGCAGTTCTTC.

The V gene is TRBV19, the J gene TRBJ2-3; 7 nucleotides align to TRBD1. CDR1 and CDR2 from the germline V gene are LNHDA and SQIVND (reference sequence). There are 12 residues in the CDR3. The trim removed 5 bases at V and 8 bases at J, leaving 4 bases unmatched. The chain's CDR3 is CASSPRQGTQYF. The CDR3 coding sequence is TGTGCCAGTAGTCCCAGACAGGGTACGCAGTATTTT.

This chain uses TRBV19 with TRBJ2-7; 9 bases align to TRBD1. Germline trimming cut 2 bases from V and 5 bases from J; bases unmatched to any gene: 7. The CDR3 has 15 amino acids. Germline values: CDR1 LNHDA, CDR2 SQIVND (reference sequence). The DNA of the CDR3 is TGTGCCAGTAGTATATTGGGGACAGGGCTGAACGAGCAGTACTTC. As protein: CASSILGTGLNEQYF.

The chain links TRBV5-4 to TRBJ2-4; the match to TRBD2 covers 9 bases. V dropped 1 base and J dropped 0; count of bases not matched to a gene: 8. Germline V CDR1 and CDR2: SGHNT, YYREEE (reference sequence). This CDR3 contains 18 residues. The CDR3 is CASSLSAGGSLAKNIQYF. CDR3 DNA: TGTGCCAGCAGCTTGTCAGCGGGAGGATCCCTAGCCAAAAACATTCAGTACTTC.

The chain employs TRBV9 and TRBJ2-6; 10 nucleotides line up with TRBD1. V lost 3 bases to trimming and J lost 4 bases; unmatched junction nucleotides: 10. Germline V gives CDR1 SGDLS, CDR2 YYNGEE. The CDR3 runs to 18 residues. The CDR3 region is CASSGGGTGDRGANVLTF. DNA for the CDR3: TGTGCCAGCAGCGGCGGGGGGACAGGGGACAGAGGGGCCAACGTCCTGACTTTC.